This T cell receptor (beta chain) was identified during a study of T cell repertoires in cytomegalovirus infection. Deletions cut 0 bases from V and 3 bases from J, with 9 bases between. The CDR3 is made up of 15 amino acids. Germline lookup yields CDR1 MNHEY and CDR2 SMNVEV (reference sequence). TCRdb ran MiXCR on the reads and lists one entry per CDR3 protein. Here the sample spans nearly 650,000 distinct CDR3 sequences, roughly a quarter being singletons. This clonotype was observed a handful of times. Sequenced material: CD8+ T cells from PBMCs. The genes are TRBV27 and TRBJ2-1; D uncertain. The sequence was obtained from a human donor in good health (CMV status not recorded). Some clones in this sample may be carry-over from other donors' samples. This CDR3 reads CASSLSDGRYNEQFF. CDR3 DNA sequence: TGTGCCAGCAGTTTATCGGACGGCCGCTACAATGAGCAGTTCTTC.